This TCR beta chain comes out of a study of early T cells in non-severe SARS-CoV-2 infection. This CDR3 is built from 15 residues. The ends lost 6 bases at V and 8 bases at J; junction bases unmatched: 10. In TCRdb, the 5' RACE reads were re-called with MiXCR into one record per CDR3 protein. The sample yields about 99,000 distinct CDR3 sequences, 16% seen once. This clonotype was observed a few times. The chain recombines TRBV12-3 or TRBV12-4 with TRBJ1-6; 7 bases align to TRBD1. The receptor's source is an adult who was a healthcare worker with PCR-confirmed SARS-CoV-2 infection or an uninfected control (not recorded which). Sequencing was performed on whole blood. The CDR3 loop reads CASRERQGGDSPLHF. The CDR3 coding sequence is TGTGCCAGCAGGGAGCGACAGGGAGGCGATTCACCCCTCCACTTT.